Listed below are T cell receptor beta chains from one sample, sequenced in a study of T cell changes during pregnancy in multiple sclerosis. The table came from immunoSEQ multiplex PCR; TCRdb's copy has only in-frame clones and leaves some out. The data hold about 54,000 clones, with 91% observed a single time. The sequences come from peripheral blood, collected after pregnancy. The receptors originated from a female donor in good health, enrolled as a control in a pregnancy study. CDR3s include the opening cysteine and the closing phenylalanine or tryptophan. The D gene is left open where the match is weak. Expanded clones are given a class, and other clones once, few, many or no size at all.

size,J,V,D,CDR3,DNA
NA,TRBJ2-7,TRBV6-5,TRBD2,CASRRLAGSDEQYF,TGTGCCAGCCGCCGACTAGCGGGGTCTGATGAGCAGTACTTC
NA,TRBJ1-1,TRBV2,TRBD1,CASSESDRGHLRAFF,TGTGCCAGCAGTGAATCGGACAGGGGGCATTTGAGAGCTTTCTTT
NA,TRBJ1-3,TRBV5-1,NA,CASSLPGDGNTIYF,TGCGCCAGCAGCTTGCCCGGGGATGGAAACACCATATATTTT
NA,TRBJ1-2,TRBV12-5,NA,CASGFSWTVLNYGYTF,TGTGCTAGTGGTTTCTCATGGACAGTGTTGAACTATGGCTACACCTTC
NA,TRBJ2-7,TRBV6-5,NA,CASSYDAGNEQYF,TGTGCCAGCAGTTACGACGCGGGGAACGAGCAGTACTTC
NA,TRBJ1-1,TRBV10-3,TRBD1,CAISDQRQGRTEAFF,TGTGCCATCAGCGATCAACGACAGGGGCGAACTGAAGCTTTCTTT
NA,TRBJ2-3,TRBV19,NA,CASSWSLGRASTDTQYF,TGTGCCAGTAGTTGGAGTCTCGGGAGAGCTAGCACAGATACGCAGTATTTT
NA,TRBJ2-6,TRBV5-8,NA,CASSLNLDSSGANVLTF,TGTGCCAGCAGCTTAAACCTGGACAGCTCTGGGGCCAACGTCCTGACTTTC
NA,TRBJ2-1,TRBV7-8,NA,CASSFQRAYNEQFF,TGTGCCAGCAGCTTCCAGCGGGCCTACAATGAGCAGTTCTTC
NA,TRBJ1-1,TRBV19,NA,CASIREVGTEAFF,TGTGCCAGTATACGGGAGGTGGGCACTGAAGCTTTCTTT
NA,TRBJ2-7,TRBV5-1,NA,CASSPSGGSYYSYEQYF,TGCGCCAGCAGCCCCTCCGGCGGCAGCTACTACTCCTACGAGCAGTACTTC
NA,TRBJ2-7,TRBV13,TRBD1,CASTDRGPGEQYF,TGTGCCAGCACGGACAGGGGGCCGGGCGAGCAGTACTTC
NA,TRBJ2-3,TRBV28,NA,CASRPPRVTGTQYF,TGTGCCAGCCGGCCCCCCAGGGTCACGGGTACGCAGTATTTT
NA,TRBJ2-7,TRBV4-1,TRBD1,CASSPGDRETYEQYF,TGCGCCAGCAGCCCGGGCGACAGGGAGACCTACGAGCAGTACTTC
NA,TRBJ1-5,TRBV10-3,NA,CAISDGRGPQPQHF,TGTGCCATCAGTGATGGGAGGGGTCCCCAGCCCCAGCATTTT
NA,TRBJ1-2,TRBV5-1,TRBD1,CASSSWTGNYDYTF,TGCGCCAGCAGCTCCTGGACAGGGAATTATGACTACACCTTC
NA,TRBJ2-1,TRBV19,TRBD2,CASSIWTSSYNEQFF,TGTGCCAGTAGTATCTGGACTAGCAGCTACAATGAGCAGTTCTTC
NA,TRBJ1-2,TRBV28,NA,CASSPPGFYGYTF,TGTGCCAGCAGTCCCCCAGGGTTCTATGGCTACACCTTC
NA,TRBJ1-2,TRBV5-4,NA,CASNYGNNPVYGYTF,TGTGCCAGCAACTACGGGAACAATCCCGTATATGGCTACACCTTC
NA,TRBJ2-3,TRBV5-1,TRBD1,CASSQGQGRADTQYF,TGCGCCAGCAGCCAGGGACAGGGGAGGGCCGATACGCAGTATTTT
NA,TRBJ2-1,TRBV27,TRBD2,CASSLSGGRRNEQFF,TGTGCCAGCAGTTTATCTGGCGGGAGAAGGAACGAGCAGTTCTTC
NA,TRBJ2-7,TRBV10-2,TRBD1,CASSESGQGVYEQYF,TGCGCCAGCAGTGAGTCGGGACAGGGAGTCTACGAGCAGTACTTC
NA,TRBJ1-6,TRBV6-6,NA,CASTDQGTARNSPLHF,TGTGCCAGCACCGACCAGGGGACCGCTCGAAATTCACCCCTCCACTTT
NA,TRBJ2-7,TRBV15,TRBD1,CATSRDRTPTGILRTYEQYF,TGTGCCACCAGCAGAGATAGAACACCGACAGGGATCTTGCGGACCTACGAGCAGTACTTC
NA,TRBJ1-4,TRBV5-1,NA,CASSADTHNEKLFF,TGCGCCAGCTCCGCCGACACCCATAATGAAAAACTGTTTTTT
NA,TRBJ1-2,TRBV5-1,TRBD1,CASSLPTGQGDYGYTF,TGCGCCAGCAGCTTGCCTACAGGACAGGGCGACTATGGCTACACCTTC
few,TRBJ1-2,TRBV19,TRBD1,CASSIVGGRYGYTF,TGTGCCAGTAGTATTGTAGGGGGCCGCTATGGCTACACCTTC
NA,TRBJ2-1,TRBV12-5,TRBD1,CASGGQYSYNEQFF,TGTGCTAGTGGGGGACAGTACTCCTACAATGAGCAGTTCTTC
NA,TRBJ1-6,TRBV14,NA,CASSQEGHSPLHF,TGTGCCAGCAGCCAAGAGGGCCATTCACCCCTCCACTTT
NA,TRBJ2-7,TRBV5-1,TRBD1,CASRSDRPSSYEQYF,TGCGCCAGCAGATCGGACAGGCCGAGCTCCTACGAGCAGTACTTC
NA,TRBJ2-7,TRBV2,NA,CATFQGEQYF,TGTGCCACCTTTCAGGGGGAGCAGTACTTC
NA,TRBJ1-4,TRBV5-1,TRBD1,CASSLTTGTNEKLFF,TGCGCCAGCAGCCTAACGACAGGGACTAATGAAAAACTGTTTTTT
NA,TRBJ1-3,TRBV19,TRBD1,CASSILGTDLSGNTIYF,TGTGCCAGTAGTATATTAGGGACAGATCTCTCTGGAAACACCATATATTTT
NA,TRBJ1-4,TRBV5-5,NA,CASSRYNEKLFF,TGTGCCAGCAGCCGGTATAATGAAAAACTGTTTTTT
NA,TRBJ1-1,TRBV2,TRBD1,CASSSTGGGTEAFF,TGTGCCAGCTCCTCGACAGGGGGCGGCACTGAAGCTTTCTTT
NA,TRBJ1-6,TRBV6-6,NA,CASSPRDTSNNSPLHF,TGTGCCAGCAGTCCCCGGGACACGAGTAATAATTCACCCCTCCACTTT
NA,TRBJ2-1,TRBV11-2,NA,CASSLVRAYNEQFF,TGTGCCAGCAGCTTAGTACGAGCCTACAATGAGCAGTTCTTC
NA,TRBJ1-6,TRBV5-1,TRBD1,CASSDRGLLPPSPLHF,TGCGCCAGTAGCGACAGGGGGCTACTCCCTCCCTCACCCCTCCACTTT
NA,TRBJ2-7,TRBV5-8,NA,CASSYGQSSYEQYF,TGTGCCAGCAGCTACGGACAGAGCTCCTACGAGCAGTACTTC
NA,TRBJ2-7,TRBV19,NA,CASSQRLPIYEQYF,TGTGCCAGTAGTCAGAGGCTACCCATCTACGAGCAGTACTTC
NA,TRBJ1-2,TRBV11-2,TRBD1,CASSPPGTGYGYTF,TGTGCCAGCAGCCCCCCCGGGACAGGGTATGGCTACACCTTC
NA,TRBJ1-1,TRBV19,TRBD1,CASSNRGIVSNTEAFF,TGTGCCAGTAGTAACAGGGGGATTGTCTCGAACACTGAAGCTTTCTTT
NA,TRBJ1-1,TRBV5-4,TRBD1,CASSLDRGRTEAFF,TGTGCCAGCAGCCTAGACAGGGGGCGTACTGAAGCTTTCTTT
NA,TRBJ2-5,TRBV21-1,NA,CASSKWVGATGHILGTQYF,TGTGCCAGCAGCAAATGGGTAGGTGCGACAGGGCACATCTTGGGGACCCAGTACTTC
NA,TRBJ1-2,TRBV5-1,TRBD1,CASSVLQGADGYTF,TGCGCCAGCAGCGTTTTACAGGGGGCTGACGGCTACACCTTC
NA,TRBJ2-5,TRBV9,NA,CASSVDHSQETQYF,TGTGCCAGCAGCGTAGACCACTCACAAGAGACCCAGTACTTC
NA,TRBJ2-3,TRBV4-3,TRBD2,CASSLSGRSTDTQYF,TGCGCCAGCAGCCTTAGCGGGAGAAGCACAGATACGCAGTATTTT
NA,TRBJ2-7,TRBV18,TRBD1,CASQVDRGFDEQYF,TGTGCCAGCCAGGTGGACAGGGGGTTCGACGAGCAGTACTTC
once,TRBJ1-2,TRBV28,NA,CASSLGGRRDGYGYTF,TGTGCCAGCAGTTTGGGGGGAAGAAGGGACGGCTATGGCTACACCTTC
NA,TRBJ1-2,TRBV7-9,NA,CASSFSEYGYTF,TGTGCCAGCAGCTTTTCGGAGTATGGCTACACCTTC
NA,TRBJ2-1,TRBV10-3,TRBD2,CAISEDSGRADEQFF,TGTGCCATCAGTGAGGACAGCGGGAGGGCCGATGAGCAGTTCTTC
NA,TRBJ1-5,TRBV7-9,NA,CASSPEGRNQPQHF,TGTGCCAGCAGCCCGGAGGGGAGGAATCAGCCCCAGCATTTT
NA,TRBJ1-2,TRBV6-1,NA,CASSHRADYGYTF,TGTGCCAGCAGTCACAGGGCGGACTATGGCTACACCTTC
NA,TRBJ2-7,TRBV7-9,TRBD1,CASNYQGQGLREQYF,TGTGCCAGCAACTACCAAGGACAGGGGCTGAGAGAGCAGTACTTC
once,TRBJ2-5,TRBV5-6,TRBD1,CASSSLQGVRETQYF,TGTGCCAGCAGCTCCTTACAGGGGGTAAGGGAGACCCAGTACTTC
NA,TRBJ1-2,TRBV7-6,NA,CASSLAPPGQRRGYTF,TGTGCCAGCAGCTTAGCGCCCCCGGGACAACGGCGGGGCTACACCTTC
NA,TRBJ2-3,TRBV27,NA,CASGSVGPDTQYF,TGTGCCAGCGGTAGCGTCGGGCCAGATACGCAGTATTTT
NA,TRBJ2-3,TRBV27,NA,CASNSRDSFADTQYF,TGTGCCAGTAACTCCCGGGACTCCTTCGCAGATACGCAGTATTTT
once,TRBJ1-3,TRBV19,TRBD1,CASRDRDLSGNTIYF,TGTGCCAGCCGGGACAGGGACCTCTCTGGAAACACCATATATTTT